The entry below gives a single T cell receptor (beta chain) sequence along with its context. There is no known antigen for this receptor. The sequencer listed for this sample is NextSeq 550. The Human TCR Profiling Kit (MiLaboratory) was used to make UMI-labeled 5' RACE TRB cDNA libraries. cDNA synthesis used the entire amount of extracted RNA, and PCR amplification then used the entire amount of cDNA produced. Libraries were prepared in parallel with an identical number of PCR cycles. The study's processing was this. With a requirement of at least two reads per UMI, MIGEC and MiXCR extracted about 52,000 +/- 9,100 unique UMI-labeled TRB cDNA molecules per library. An average of roughly 40,000 +/- 10,000 functional in-frame TRB CDR3 nucleotide clonotypes without stop codons was found per library. After each sample was downsampled to 5000 UMI-labeled TRB molecules, VDJtools was used to calculate diversity metrics such as normalized Shannon-Wiener and Chao1. VDJtools was used to calculate clonotype-size-weighted physicochemical properties of the central five CDR3 residues, namely interaction energy, strength, volume and Kidera factor 4. The reads went through TCRdb reprocessing, and each CDR3 protein sequence gets one entry with no DNA. TCRdb's processing, not the authors', yielded these V and J calls. The sample table on file contains around 52,000 distinct CDR3 sequences. Together, the top ten hold 23% of the sample.

The source of the sample is a study of CXCR3-negative and CXCR3-positive naive CD8 T cells (dated by TCRdb to between 2018 and 2020). About the investigation overall: In total, some 140 million TRB reads were obtained, or roughly 1.5 +/- 0.3 million reads per library. Diversity and physicochemical repertoire analyses were performed on some eleven donors pooled from two independent experiments. The TRBV-TRBJ cluster analysis covered naive subsets from several donors and memory cells from 3 donors. The research as a whole found: Freshly isolated PBMCs were used for most assays because CXCR3 expression went down partially after cryopreservation. Both naive subsets had comparably high repertoire diversity, while memory CD8+ T cells had much lower repertoire diversity. Because surface CD5, which is linked to self-reactivity in mice, was comparable between the naive subsets, TCR interaction strength was also inferred from the physicochemical properties of TRB CDR3s. TRBV-TRBJ usage was similar between naive CXCR3-negative and CXCR3-positive cells from the same donor, while memory cells showed distinct patterns.

For each CD8+ T cell subset, flow sorting was done in triplicate, and around 300,000 cells per subset went directly into RLT lysis buffer. Using standard density gradient centrifugation, peripheral blood mononuclear cells were isolated from buffy coats. Total RNA was extracted from sorted cells with an RNeasy Mini Kit. CDR1 and CDR2 were assigned from the germline V gene as SQVTM and ANQGSEA. The CDR3 numbers 13 residues from cysteine through phenylalanine. No DNA was logged. The receptor comes from a human donor in good health. Some clones in this sample may be carry-over from other donors' samples. The rearranged chain carries TRBV29-1 and TRBJ2-5; TCRdb returns TRBD1, unconfirmable since there is no DNA. The sample consisted of memory CD8+ T cells from blood. The cell subset or site label, as the study defines it: conventional CD8+ memory T cells (TMEM), sorted as controls. The CDR3 in this case is CSADRGIQETQYF.